This T cell receptor beta chain was identified in a study of cytotoxic CD8 clonotypes in ibrutinib-treated CLL. The overall study: Enrolment comprised about a dozen relapsed/refractory and more than 14 treatment-naive patients; roughly 17 were IGHV unmutated. Outcomes included around 25 partial and 2 complete responses; after median roughly 65 months, approximately 15 stayed remitted and 12 progressed.

Turning to this clone: The antigen is unknown.

Here immunoSEQ multiplex PCR was the method, and the copy in TCRdb shows in-frame clones only, minus some. Of some 140,000 clones detected, approximately 90% appear once; the ten largest clones hold 10% to 12%. Germline V CDR1 and CDR2: MNHEY, SMNVEV (reference sequence). CDR3 length equals 14 residues. Trimming removed 4 bases from V and 2 bases from J; junction bases left unmatched: 3. Study observations and caveats: Baseline-level clonality went beyond age-matched healthy donors and moved in step with circulating CD8+ T-cell counts.

Genomic DNA for TCR beta libraries, around 2 micrograms, came from cryopreserved PBMCs. The chain recombines TRBV27 with TRBJ2-7, with 9 bases fitting TRBD1. The sample consisted of PBMCs, taken after 12 months of ibrutinib treatment. This receptor was identified in a human donor with chronic lymphocytic leukemia. The CDR3 sequence is CASSSGTGPYEQYF. For the CDR3, the DNA is TGTGCCAGCAGTTCCGGGACAGGGCCCTACGAGCAGTACTTC.